This TCR beta chain comes out of a study of T cell responses to AZD1222 COVID-19 vaccine. CDR1 and CDR2 from the germline V gene are LNHDA and SQIVND (reference sequence). This CDR3 is 14 amino acids long. The V segment lost 4 bases and the J segment 6 bases; nucleotides outside the gene matches: 2. Study findings and constraints: Among those given AZD1222, only five or six were seropositive at baseline.

The protocol was immunoSEQ multiplex PCR, while the TCRdb copy is restricted to in-frame clones and leaves out a portion. The data show 75,000 to 100,000 clones, about 91% seen once. Points on this clone: What it binds is unknown.

This receptor was taken from an adult in good health. The sample here was peripheral blood, taken on day 0 of MenACWY control vaccination. The gene calls are TRBV19 and TRBJ1-4, with 10 nucleotides matching TRBD1. CDR3 coding DNA: TGTGCCAGTAGTACGACAGGGGGCTATGAAAAACTGTTTTTT. Amino acid sequence: CASSTTGGYEKLFF.